This T cell receptor beta chain is drawn from a study of blood T cells in healthy people across ages. The study's findings and limits: Because sorting was not performed, PBMCs prevented conclusive naive versus antigen-experienced comparison.

A second PCR, run for roughly 7 to 12 cycles, used a sample-barcoded 5' primer plus a J-beta primer mix. A template-switch adaptor containing 12 random nucleotides labeled each cDNA molecule. TCRdb itself ran the 5' RACE reads through MiXCR, one entry per CDR3 protein. Counted here are roughly 1.5 million distinct CDR3 sequences, approximately 43% occurring once; the ten biggest clones make up about 4.1%. The CDR3 length is 19 residues. V lost 6 bases to trimming and J lost 1 base, with 25 bases between them. The germline CDR1 and CDR2 sequences are MDHEN and SYDVKM. This clonotype has a handful of counts. Its antigen is still unknown. Total RNA extracted from each sample amounted to at least 6 micrograms.

This chain uses TRBV28 with TRBJ1-5, with D unresolved. The sample was blood. The source of this sequence is a woman aged 18-35 years in good health. The CDR3 DNA reads TGTGCCAGCAGGTCTAGACGGACCCTCAAAAGTGAGAGCAATCAGCCCCAGCATTTT. This sequence encodes CASRSRRTLKSESNQPQHF.